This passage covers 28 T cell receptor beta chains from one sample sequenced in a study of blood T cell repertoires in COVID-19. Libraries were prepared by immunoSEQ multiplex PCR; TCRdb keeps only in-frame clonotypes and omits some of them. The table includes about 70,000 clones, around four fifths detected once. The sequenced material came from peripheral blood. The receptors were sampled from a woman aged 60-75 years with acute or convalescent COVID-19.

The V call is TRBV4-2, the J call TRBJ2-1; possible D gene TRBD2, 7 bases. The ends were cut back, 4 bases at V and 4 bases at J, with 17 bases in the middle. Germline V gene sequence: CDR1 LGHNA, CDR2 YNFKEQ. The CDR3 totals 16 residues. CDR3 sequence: CASSPGRGGYYNEQFF. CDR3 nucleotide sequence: TGTGCCAGCAGCCCGGGGAGGGGGGGATATTACAATGAGCAGTTCTTC.

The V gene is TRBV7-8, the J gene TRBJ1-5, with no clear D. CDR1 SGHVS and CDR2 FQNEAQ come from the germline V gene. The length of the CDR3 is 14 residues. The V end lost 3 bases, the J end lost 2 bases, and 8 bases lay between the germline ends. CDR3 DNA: TGTGCCAGCAGCTTTGGGCCAGGCAATCAGCCCCAGCATTTT. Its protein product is CASSFGPGNQPQHF.

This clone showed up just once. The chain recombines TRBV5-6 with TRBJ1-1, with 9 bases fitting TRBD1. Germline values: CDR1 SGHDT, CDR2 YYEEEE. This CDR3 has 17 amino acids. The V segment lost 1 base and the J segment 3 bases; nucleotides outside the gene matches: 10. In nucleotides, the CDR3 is TGTGCCAGCAGCTTGCTGACAGGGGGTAGAGCTGACACTGAAGCTTTCTTT. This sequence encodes CASSLLTGGRADTEAFF. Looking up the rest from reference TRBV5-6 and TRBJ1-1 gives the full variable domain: DAGVTQSPTHLIKTRGQQVTLRCSPKSGHDTVSWYQQALGQGPQFIFQYYEEEERQRGNFPDRFSGHQFPNYSSELNVNALLLGDSALYLCASSLLTGGRADTEAFFGQGTRLTVV.

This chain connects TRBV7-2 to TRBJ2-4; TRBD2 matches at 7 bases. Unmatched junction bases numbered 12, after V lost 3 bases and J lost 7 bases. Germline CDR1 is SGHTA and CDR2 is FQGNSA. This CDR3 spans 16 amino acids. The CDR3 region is CASSFSSGEGGNIQYF. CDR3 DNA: TGTGCCAGCAGCTTCTCCTCTGGGGAGGGAGGGAACATTCAGTACTTC.

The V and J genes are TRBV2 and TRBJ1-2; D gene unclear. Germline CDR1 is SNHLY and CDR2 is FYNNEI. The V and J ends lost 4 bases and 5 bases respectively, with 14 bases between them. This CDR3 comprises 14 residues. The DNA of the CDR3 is TGTGCCAGCAGTGGAAAGGGTAGAGGGTATGGCTACACCTTC. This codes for CASSGKGRGYGYTF.

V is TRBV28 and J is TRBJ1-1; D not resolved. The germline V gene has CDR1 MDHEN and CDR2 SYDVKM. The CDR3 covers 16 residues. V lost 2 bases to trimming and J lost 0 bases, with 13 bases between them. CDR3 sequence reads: CASSLVGAPMNTEAFF. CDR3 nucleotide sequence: TGTGCCAGCAGTTTAGTTGGAGCACCGATGAACACTGAAGCTTTCTTT.

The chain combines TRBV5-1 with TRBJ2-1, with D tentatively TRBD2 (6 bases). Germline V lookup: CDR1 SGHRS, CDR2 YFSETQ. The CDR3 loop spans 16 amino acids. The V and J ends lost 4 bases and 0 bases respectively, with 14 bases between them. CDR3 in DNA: TGCGCCAGCAGCGGGGGAGGCGGGAACTCCTACAATGAGCAGTTCTTC. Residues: CASSGGGGNSYNEQFF.

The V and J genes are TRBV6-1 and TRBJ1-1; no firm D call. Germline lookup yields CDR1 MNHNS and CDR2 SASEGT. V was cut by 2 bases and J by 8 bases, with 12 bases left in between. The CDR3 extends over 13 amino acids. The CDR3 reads CASSELGRLEAFF. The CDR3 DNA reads TGTGCCAGCAGTGAATTGGGCAGACTAGAAGCTTTCTTT.

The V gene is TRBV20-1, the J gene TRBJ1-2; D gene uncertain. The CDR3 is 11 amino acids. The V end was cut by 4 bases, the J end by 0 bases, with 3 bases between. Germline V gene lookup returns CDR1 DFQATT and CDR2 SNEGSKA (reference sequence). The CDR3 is CSATSNYGYTF. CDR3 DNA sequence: TGCAGTGCTACTTCTAACTATGGCTACACCTTC.

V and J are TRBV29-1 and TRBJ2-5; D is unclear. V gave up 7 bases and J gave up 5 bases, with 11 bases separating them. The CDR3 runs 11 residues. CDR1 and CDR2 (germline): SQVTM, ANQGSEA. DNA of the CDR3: TGCAGCGGACGGAACGGGGAGACCCAGTACTTC. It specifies CSGRNGETQYF.

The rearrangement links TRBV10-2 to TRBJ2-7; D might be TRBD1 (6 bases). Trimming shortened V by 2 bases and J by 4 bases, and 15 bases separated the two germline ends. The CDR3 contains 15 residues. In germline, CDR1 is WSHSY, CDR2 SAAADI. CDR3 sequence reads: CASSEPSRGSYEQYF. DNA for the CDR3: TGCGCCAGCAGTGAGCCTTCAAGGGGGTCGTACGAGCAGTACTTC.

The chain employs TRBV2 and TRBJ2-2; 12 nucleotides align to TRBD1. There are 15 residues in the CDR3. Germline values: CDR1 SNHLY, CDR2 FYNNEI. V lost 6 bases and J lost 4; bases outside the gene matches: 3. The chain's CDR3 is CASRGDRGLTGELFF. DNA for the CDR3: TGTGCCAGCAGGGGGGACAGGGGGCTCACCGGGGAGCTGTTTTTT.

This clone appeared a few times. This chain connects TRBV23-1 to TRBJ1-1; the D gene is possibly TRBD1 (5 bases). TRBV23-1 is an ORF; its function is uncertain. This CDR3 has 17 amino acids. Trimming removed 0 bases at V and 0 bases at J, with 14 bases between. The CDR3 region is CASSQSPGSHMNTEAFF. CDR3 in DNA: TGCGCCAGCAGTCAATCGCCAGGGTCGCACATGAACACTGAAGCTTTCTTT.

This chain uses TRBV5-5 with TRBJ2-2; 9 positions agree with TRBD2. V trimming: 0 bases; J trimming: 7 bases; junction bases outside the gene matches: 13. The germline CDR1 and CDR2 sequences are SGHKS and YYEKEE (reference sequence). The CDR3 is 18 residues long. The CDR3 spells CASSLAVRSRGGFGELFF. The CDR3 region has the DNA TGTGCCAGCAGCTTGGCGGTTCGTTCGCGGGGGGGCTTCGGGGAGCTGTTTTTT. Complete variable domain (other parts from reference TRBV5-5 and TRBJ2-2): DAGVTQSPTHLIKTRGQQVTLRCSPISGHKSVSWYQQVLGQGPQFIFQYYEKEERGRGNFPDRFSARQFPNYSSELNVNALLLGDSALYLCASSLAVRSRGGFGELFFGEGSRLTVL.

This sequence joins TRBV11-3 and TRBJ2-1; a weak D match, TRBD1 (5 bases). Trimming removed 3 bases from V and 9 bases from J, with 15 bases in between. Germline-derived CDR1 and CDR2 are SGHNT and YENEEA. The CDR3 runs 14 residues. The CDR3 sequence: CASSFDGAASEQFF. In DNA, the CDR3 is TGTGCCAGCAGCTTTGATGGGGCCGCCAGTGAGCAGTTCTTC.

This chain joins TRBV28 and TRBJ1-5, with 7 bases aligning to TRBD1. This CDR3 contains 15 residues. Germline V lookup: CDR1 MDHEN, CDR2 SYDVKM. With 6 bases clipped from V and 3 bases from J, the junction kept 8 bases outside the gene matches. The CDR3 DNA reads TGTGCCAGCAGGCCGACAGGGTTGGCCAATCAGCCCCAGCATTTT. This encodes CASRPTGLANQPQHF.

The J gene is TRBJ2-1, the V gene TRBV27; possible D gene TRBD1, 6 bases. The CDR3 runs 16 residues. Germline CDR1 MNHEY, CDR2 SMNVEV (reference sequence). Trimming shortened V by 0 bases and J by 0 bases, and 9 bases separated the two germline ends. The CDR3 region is CASSLSGAHSYNEQFF. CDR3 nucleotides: TGTGCCAGCAGTTTATCGGGGGCGCACTCCTACAATGAGCAGTTCTTC.

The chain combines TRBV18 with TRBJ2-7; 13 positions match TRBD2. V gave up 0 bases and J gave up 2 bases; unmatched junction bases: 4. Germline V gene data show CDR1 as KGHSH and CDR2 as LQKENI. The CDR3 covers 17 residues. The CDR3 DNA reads TGTGCCAGCTCACCACCGGGACTAGCGGGACCGACCTACGAGCAGTACTTC. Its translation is CASSPPGLAGPTYEQYF.

For the CDR3, the DNA is TGTGCCAGCAGCGTAGGGGGCAGGGTCCTCTATGGCTACACCTTC. This codes for CASSVGGRVLYGYTF. This chain joins TRBV9 and TRBJ1-2, with a weak D call TRBD1 (5 bases). V was pared by 0 bases and J by 4 bases, with 13 bases between. The CDR3 has 15 residues. Germline V gene sequence: CDR1 SGDLS, CDR2 YYNGEE. The full variable domain, completed using reference TRBV9 and TRBJ1-2, is DSGVTQTPKHLITATGQRVTLRCSPRSGDLSVYWYQQSLDQGLQFLIQYYNGEERAKGNILERFSAQQFPDLHSELNLSSLELGDSALYFCASSVGGRVLYGYTFGSGTRLTVV.

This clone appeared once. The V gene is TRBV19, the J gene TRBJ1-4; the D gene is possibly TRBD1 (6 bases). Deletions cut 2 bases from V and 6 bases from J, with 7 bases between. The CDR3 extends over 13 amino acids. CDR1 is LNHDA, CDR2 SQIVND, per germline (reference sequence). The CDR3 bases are TGTGCCAGTAGTATAAACAGGGATGAAAAACTGTTTTTT. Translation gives CASSINRDEKLFF.

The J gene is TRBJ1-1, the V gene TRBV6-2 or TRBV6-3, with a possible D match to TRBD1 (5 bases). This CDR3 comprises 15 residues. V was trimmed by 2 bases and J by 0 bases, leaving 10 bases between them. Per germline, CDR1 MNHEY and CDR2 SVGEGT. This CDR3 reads CASSYQGLVNTEAFF. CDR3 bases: TGTGCCAGCAGTTACCAGGGTCTTGTGAACACTGAAGCTTTCTTT.

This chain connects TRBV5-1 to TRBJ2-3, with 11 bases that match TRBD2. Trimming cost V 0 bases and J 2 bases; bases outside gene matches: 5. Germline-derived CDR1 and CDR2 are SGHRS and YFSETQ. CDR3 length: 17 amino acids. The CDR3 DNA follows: TGCGCCAGCAGCTTGGTAGCGGGGGGGCCTATCACAGATACGCAGTATTTT. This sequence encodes CASSLVAGGPITDTQYF. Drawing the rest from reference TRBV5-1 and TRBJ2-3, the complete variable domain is KAGVTQTPRYLIKTRGQQVTLSCSPISGHRSVSWYQQTPGQGLQFLFEYFSETQRNKGNFPGRFSGRQFSNSRSEMNVSTLELGDSALYLCASSLVAGGPITDTQYFGPGTRLTVL.

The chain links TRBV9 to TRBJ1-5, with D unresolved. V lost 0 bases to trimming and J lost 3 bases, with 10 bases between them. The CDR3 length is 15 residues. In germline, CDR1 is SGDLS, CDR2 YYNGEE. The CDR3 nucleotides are TGTGCCAGCAGCGTAGGGGGAGGGCCCAATCAGCCCCAGCATTTT. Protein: CASSVGGGPNQPQHF.

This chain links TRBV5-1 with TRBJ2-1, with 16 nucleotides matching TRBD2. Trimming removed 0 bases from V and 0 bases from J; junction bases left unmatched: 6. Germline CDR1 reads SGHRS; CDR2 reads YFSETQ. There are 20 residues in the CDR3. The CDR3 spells CASSLAGLAGGPGSYNEQFF. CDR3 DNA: TGCGCCAGCAGCTTGGCGGGACTAGCGGGAGGGCCGGGCTCCTACAATGAGCAGTTCTTC.

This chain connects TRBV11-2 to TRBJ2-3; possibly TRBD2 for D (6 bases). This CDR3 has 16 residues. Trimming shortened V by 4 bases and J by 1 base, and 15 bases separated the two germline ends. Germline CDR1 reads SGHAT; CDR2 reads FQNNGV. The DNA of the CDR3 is TGTGCCAGCAGCTCGAAACCGGGACTGGGCACAGATACGCAGTATTTT. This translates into CASSSKPGLGTDTQYF.

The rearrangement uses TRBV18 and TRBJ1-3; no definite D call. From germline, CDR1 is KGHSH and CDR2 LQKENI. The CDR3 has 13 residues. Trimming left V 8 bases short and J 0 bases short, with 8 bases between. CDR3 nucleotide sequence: TGTGCCAGCACTTTGAGCTCTGGAAACACCATATATTTT. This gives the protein CASTLSSGNTIYF.

CDR3 amino acids: CASRVGEENTEAFF. CDR3 DNA sequence: TGTGCCAGCAGAGTTGGGGAGGAGAACACTGAAGCTTTCTTT. V usage is TRBV9 and J usage is TRBJ1-1; no reliable D call. V lost 5 bases and J lost 1, with 12 bases in between. Germline V lookup: CDR1 SGDLS, CDR2 YYNGEE. There are 14 residues in the CDR3.

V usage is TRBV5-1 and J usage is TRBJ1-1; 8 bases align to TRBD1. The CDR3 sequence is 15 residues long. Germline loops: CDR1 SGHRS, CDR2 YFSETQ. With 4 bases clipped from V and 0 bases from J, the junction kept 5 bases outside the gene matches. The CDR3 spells CASSPDRGLNTEAFF. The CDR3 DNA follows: TGCGCCAGCAGCCCTGACAGGGGATTGAACACTGAAGCTTTCTTT.